Below are 8 T cell receptor beta chains sequenced from a single sample in a study of cytomegalovirus exposure and HLA in healthy donors (dated by TCRdb to about 2017). The library was made by the immunoSEQ multiplex PCR assay. The multiplex PCR relied on a mix of 60 forward primers for TCR Vbeta segments and 13 reverse primers for TCR Jbeta segments. As stored in TCRdb, this immuneACCESS dataset retains in-frame rearrangements with V and J assigned. A fraction of the clones does not appear; measured against another copy, unresolved V genes explain less than half of the discrepancy, and the remainder lacks a known reason. The sample's own table lists 150,000 to 200,000 clones. The leading ten clones occupy over 1% of the sample. The sequenced material came from PBMCs. These receptor sequences come from a woman aged 55 to 70 in good health and CMV-seronegative.

This chain joins TRBV2 and TRBJ1-1, with 7 positions matching TRBD1. In germline, CDR1 is SNHLY, CDR2 FYNNEI. J gave up 5 bases and V 6 bases, and 9 bases lay outside the gene matches. This CDR3 comprises 14 residues. The CDR3 here is CASRIGQAFTEAFF. CDR3 nucleotide sequence: TGTGCCAGCAGGATTGGACAGGCTTTTACTGAAGCTTTCTTT.

This rearrangement joins TRBV7-3 to TRBJ2-5, with 9 bases aligning to TRBD2. Trimming cost V 5 bases and J 5 bases; bases outside gene matches: 6. Germline values: CDR1 SGHTA, CDR2 FQGTGA. This CDR3 region has 14 residues. In DNA form, the CDR3 reads TGTGCCAGCAGCCCGGGTAGCGGGGGTGAGACCCAGTACTTC. Protein product: CASSPGSGGETQYF.

The V call is TRBV7-8, the J call TRBJ2-7; 7 nucleotides agree with TRBD1. The CDR3 covers 16 residues. V gave up 5 bases and J gave up 2 bases; unmatched junction bases: 12. In germline, CDR1 is SGHVS, CDR2 FQNEAQ. CDR3 in amino acids: CASSRTHRDRPYEQYF. CDR3 nucleotides: TGTGCCAGCAGCCGCACACACCGGGACAGACCCTACGAGCAGTACTTC. Full variable domain (remainder filled in from reference TRBV7-8 and TRBJ2-7): GAGVSQSPRYKVAKRGQDVALRCDPISGHVSLFWYQQALGQGPEFLTYFQNEAQLDKSGLPSDRFFAERPEGSVSTLKIQRTQQEDSAVYLCASSRTHRDRPYEQYFGPGTRLTVT.

The genes are TRBV9 and TRBJ1-5; 10 bases line up with TRBD1. J lost 4 bases, V lost 3 bases, and 1 base had no gene match. CDR1 SGDLS and CDR2 YYNGEE come from the germline V gene. The CDR3 contains 14 residues. CDR3 residues: CASSGTGGNQPQHF. DNA for the CDR3: TGTGCCAGCAGCGGGACAGGGGGAAATCAGCCCCAGCATTTT.

Here the CDR3 reads CASSLTAGGFDTEAFF. CDR3 in DNA: TGTGCCAGCAGCTTAACGGCAGGGGGCTTTGACACTGAAGCTTTCTTT. The chain links TRBV7-3 to TRBJ1-1, with 8 positions matching TRBD1. The CDR3 runs 16 residues. CDR1 is SGHTA and CDR2 is FQGTGA in the germline V gene. V trimming: 0 bases; J trimming: 3 bases; junction bases outside the gene matches: 6.

On this clone: Additional DNA sequences in this sample encode the identical CDR3. The chain employs TRBV5-4 and TRBJ1-3, with 7 bases identical to TRBD1. V gave up 2 bases and J gave up 2 bases; unmatched junction bases: 1. Germline V gives CDR1 SGHNT, CDR2 YYREEE (reference sequence). The CDR3 runs 14 residues. The CDR3 is CASSFTGAGNTIYF. CDR3 bases: TGTGCCAGCAGCTTCACAGGGGCTGGAAACACCATATATTTT.

The CDR3 DNA reads TGTGCCAGCAGCCTACAGGGGGCGTCGTCCGAGCAGTACTTC. This sequence encodes CASSLQGASSEQYF. The V and J genes are TRBV9 and TRBJ2-7; 9 bases align to TRBD1. Trimming cost V 4 bases and J 6 bases; bases outside gene matches: 8. The CDR3 covers 14 residues. Germline V gene lookup returns CDR1 SGDLS and CDR2 YYNGEE.

The chain recombines TRBV4-1 with TRBJ2-1; 14 bases are a match to TRBD2. Unmatched junction bases numbered 4, after V lost 3 bases and J lost 0 bases. The germline CDR1 and CDR2 sequences are MGHRA and YSYEKL. This CDR3 spans 18 amino acids. The CDR3 region has the DNA TGCGCCAGCAGCCATGGACTAGCGGGGGGACCCTCCTACAATGAGCAGTTCTTC. It is translated as CASSHGLAGGPSYNEQFF.